These 10 T cell receptor beta chains were all obtained from the same sample, sequenced in a study of identical twins. TCRdb ran MiXCR on the 5' RACE reads and lists one entry per CDR3 protein. The table has 1.5 million to 2 million distinct CDR3 sequences, less than 40% seen once. Sequencing input: cord blood. The receptor set was obtained from a newborn girl in good health.

As regards this clonotype: The germline gene is not matched at one end of the junction; a read error may be the cause. V usage is TRBV15 and J usage is TRBJ2-1; unclear D gene. The CDR3 spans 14 residues. The germline gives CDR1 LNHNV, CDR2 YYDKDF (reference sequence). The CDR3: CATGRGGFYNEQFF. In nucleotides, the CDR3 is TGTGCCACCGGCAGAGGTGGTTTCTACAATGAGCAGTTCTTC.

Only a few counts were recorded for this clonotype. The chain recombines TRBV20-1 with TRBJ2-5; TRBD2 matches 7 bases. This CDR3 spans 13 amino acids. The V gene end was trimmed by 3 bases and the J gene end by 5 bases; junction bases not matched to a gene: 6. Germline-derived CDR1 and CDR2 are DFQATT and SNEGSKA (reference sequence). CDR3 nucleotides: TGCAGTGCTAGCGGGACTACCTGGGAGACCCAGTACTTC. This gives the protein CSASGTTWETQYF.

In this sample, this clonotype turned up many times. V is TRBV12-3 or TRBV12-4 and J is TRBJ1-1, with D maybe TRBD1 (5 bases). Trimming took 6 bases from V and 2 from J, leaving 10 bases between them. The CDR3 covers 13 residues. CDR3 sequence: CASSLDSNTEAFF. CDR3 nucleotides: TGTGCCAGCAGCCTTGACAGTAACACTGAAGCTTTCTTT.

The J gene is TRBJ2-3, the V gene TRBV4-2; 7 bases align to TRBD2. Germline V gives CDR1 LGHNA, CDR2 YNFKEQ. The CDR3 runs 17 residues. V was pared by 0 bases and J by 2 bases, with 8 bases of the junction left unmatched. This CDR3 reads CASSQDPVGRPTDTQYF. The CDR3, as DNA: TGTGCCAGCAGCCAAGACCCCGTCGGGAGGCCCACAGATACGCAGTATTTT.

The V gene is TRBV13, the J gene TRBJ2-4; 7 nucleotides agree with TRBD2. The germline V gene has CDR1 PRHDT and CDR2 FYEKMQ (reference sequence). Trimming removed 4 bases from V and 5 bases from J; junction bases left unmatched: 11. The CDR3 is made up of 16 amino acids. The CDR3 protein is CASSSGTMAPQNIQYF. CDR3 coding DNA: TGTGCCAGCAGCTCCGGGACTATGGCCCCCCAAAACATTCAGTACTTC.

J is TRBJ1-2 and V is TRBV20-1; TRBD1 might be the D (5 bases). Looked up from germline, CDR1 is DFQATT and CDR2 is SNEGSKA (reference sequence). Trimming stripped 6 bases from V and 0 bases from J, with 14 bases between. This CDR3 spans 14 amino acids. The chain's CDR3 is CSANKPGTNYGYTF. CDR3 DNA sequence: TGCAGTGCCAATAAACCAGGGACTAACTATGGCTACACCTTC.

This clonotype has only a few counts. The DNA of the CDR3 is TGTGCCATCAGCGGAGACCGGGACAGGGTCCGGGATACGCAGTATTTT. Translating gives CAISGDRDRVRDTQYF. The V call is TRBV10-3, the J call TRBJ2-3; 9 nucleotides line up with TRBD1. The CDR3 loop spans 16 amino acids. Trimming cost V 6 bases and J 6 bases; bases outside gene matches: 13. The germline gives CDR1 ENHRY, CDR2 SYGVKD.

This clonotype occurred many times. The junction does not match germline at one end; this may be a read error. The chain carries TRBV5-1 and TRBJ2-5; D uncertain. There are 13 residues in the CDR3. The germline gives CDR1 SGHRS, CDR2 YFSETQ. The CDR3 DNA reads as TGTGCCAGCAGTTTATGGTACCAAGAGACCCAGTACTTC. Residues: CASSLWYQETQYF.

This clonotype was counted a few times. CDR3 sequence reads: CASSQARGLATTDTQYF. The CDR3 DNA reads as TGTGCCAGCAGCCAAGCAAGGGGACTAGCGACGACAGATACGCAGTATTTT. V is TRBV4-2 and J is TRBJ2-3; 10 bases are a match to TRBD2. Germline trimming cut 1 base from V and 3 bases from J; bases unmatched to any gene: 7. This CDR3 comprises 17 residues. The germline V gene encodes CDR1 LGHNA and CDR2 YNFKEQ.

As for this clonotype: Here the CDR3 omits its conserved ending phenylalanine or tryptophan, so a read error is the likely source. This chain connects TRBV7-2 to TRBJ1-2; weak D call: TRBD1 (6 bases). This CDR3 contains 14 residues. Trimming shortened V by 3 bases and J by 3 bases, and 11 bases separated the two germline ends. CDR1 is SGHTA and CDR2 is FQGNSA in the germline V gene. CDR3 in amino acids: CASSFSRGDYGYTI. CDR3 DNA: TGTGCCAGCAGCTTTAGCAGGGGCGACTATGGCTACACCATC.